The 17 T cell receptor beta chains presented below share a single source sample, sequenced in a study of T-cell reconstitution after alpha-beta-depleted transplantation in children. Unique molecular identifiers were used to barcode this TCRbeta library. TCRdb reprocessed the PCR reads with MiXCR, giving one entry per CDR3 protein. The profile covers 440,000 or so distinct CDR3 sequences, with about a tenth appearing a single time and over 4.5% taken by the ten largest. Sequencing used PBMCs from the stem cell graft donor, obtained from the stem cell graft. These TCRs come from a human donor who donated a stem cell graft to a child with acute myeloid leukemia.

The rearrangement links TRBV20-1 to TRBJ1-1; 10 nucleotides agree with TRBD1. Germline values: CDR1 DFQATT, CDR2 SNEGSKA (reference sequence). The CDR3 is 17 residues long. Trimming removed 1 base from V and 5 bases from J; junction bases left unmatched: 13. The CDR3 loop reads CSARALDRGQLGTEAFF. In DNA, the CDR3 is TGCAGTGCTAGAGCACTAGACAGGGGGCAATTGGGGACTGAAGCTTTCTTT.

This chain links TRBV18 with TRBJ1-1, with TRBD1 as a possible D gene (6 bases). Germline V gene lookup returns CDR1 KGHSH and CDR2 LQKENI. Trimming stripped 4 bases from V and 1 base from J, with 13 bases between. The CDR3 is 15 amino acids. The CDR3 bases are TGTGCCAGCTCACGACAGGAATGGGGGAACACTGAAGCTTTCTTT. This codes for CASSRQEWGNTEAFF. Based on the CDR3 plus reference TRBV18 and TRBJ1-1, the full variable domain is NAGVMQNPRHLVRRRGQEARLRCSPMKGHSHVYWYRQLPEEGLKFMVYLQKENIIDESGMPKERFSAEFPKEGPSILRIQQVVRGDSAAYFCASSRQEWGNTEAFFGQGTRLTVV.

This clonotype has only a few counts. The V and J genes are TRBV6-5 and TRBJ1-2; 8 bases are shared with TRBD1. After removal of 4 bases from V and 4 bases from J, the junction contained 5 bases not matched to a gene. The germline V gene has CDR1 MNHEY and CDR2 SVGAGI. The CDR3 loop spans 14 amino acids. The CDR3 bases are TGTGCCAGCAGTTCCCGACAGGGGACCTATGGCTACACCTTC. Protein product: CASSSRQGTYGYTF.

The sample holds a few counts of this clonotype. The chain combines TRBV7-9 with TRBJ1-1; 7 nucleotides agree with TRBD1. Germline loops: CDR1 SEHNR, CDR2 FQNEAQ (reference sequence). The CDR3 is 15 residues long. J lost 5 bases, V lost 1 base, and 7 bases had no gene match. As DNA, the CDR3 is TGTGCCAGCAGCTTAGAAACAGGGGCATGGACTGAAGCTTTCTTT. Its protein is CASSLETGAWTEAFF. Combining the CDR3 with reference TRBV7-9 and TRBJ1-1 gives the whole variable domain DTGVSQNPRHKITKRGQNVTFRCDPISEHNRLYWYRQTLGQGPEFLTYFQNEAQLEKSRLLSDRFSAERPKGSFSTLEIQRTEQGDSAMYLCASSLETGAWTEAFFGQGTRLTVV.

The chain joins TRBV5-1 to TRBJ2-7; 7 bases agree with TRBD2. V was clipped by 4 bases and J by 3 bases; unmatched bases: 7. This CDR3 has 14 residues. CDR1 and CDR2 (germline): SGHRS, YFSETQ. This CDR3 is CASSLREGLYEQYF. In nucleotides, the CDR3 is TGCGCCAGCAGCCTGAGGGAGGGCCTCTACGAGCAGTACTTC.

There are a few counts of this clonotype. V is TRBV4-2 and J is TRBJ1-1, with D tentatively TRBD1 (5 bases). Trimming removed 1 base at V and 0 bases at J, with 15 bases between. CDR1 LGHNA and CDR2 YNFKEQ come from the germline V gene. There are 17 residues in the CDR3. The CDR3 spells CASSQVRGEGMNTEAFF. Here the CDR3 DNA reads TGTGCCAGCAGCCAAGTAAGGGGAGAGGGGATGAACACTGAAGCTTTCTTT.

Many counts were recorded for this clonotype. This sequence joins TRBV5-1 and TRBJ1-1; D is uncertain. Trimming took off 4 bases at V and 6 bases at J, with 7 bases between the two ends. This CDR3 region has 11 residues. Germline V gives CDR1 SGHRS, CDR2 YFSETQ. CDR3 amino acids: CASSGPSEAFF. The CDR3 DNA follows: TGCGCCAGCAGCGGACCCTCTGAAGCTTTCTTT.

The chain combines TRBV3-1 with TRBJ2-1; 9 nucleotides match TRBD1. The germline V gene encodes CDR1 LGHDT and CDR2 YNNKEL (reference sequence). CDR3 length equals 15 residues. With 2 bases clipped from V and 6 bases from J, the junction kept 5 bases outside the gene matches. For the CDR3, the DNA is TGTGCCAGCAGCCAATTTATGGACAGGGGCAATGAGCAGTTCTTC. Protein product: CASSQFMDRGNEQFF.

This clonotype was picked up many times. This chain joins TRBV5-4 and TRBJ2-7; the D is unclear. V lost 0 bases to trimming and J lost 6 bases, with 10 bases between them. Looked up from germline, CDR1 is SGHNT and CDR2 is YYREEE (reference sequence). CDR3 size: 13 residues. This chain's CDR3 is CASSLVGTLEQYF. The CDR3 DNA follows: TGTGCCAGCAGCTTGGTAGGCACTCTCGAGCAGTACTTC.

At least ten counts were recorded for this clonotype. This CDR3 is CSARESSGFTYNEQFF. The CDR3 bases are TGCAGTGCTAGAGAGAGTAGCGGGTTTACCTACAATGAGCAGTTCTTC. This chain joins TRBV20-1 and TRBJ2-1, with TRBD2 matching 7 bases. V lost 0 bases and J lost 2; bases outside the gene matches: 7. Germline loops: CDR1 DFQATT, CDR2 SNEGSKA (reference sequence). The CDR3 runs to 16 residues.

This clonotype occurred many times. The V gene is TRBV6-1, the J gene TRBJ2-3; 10 nucleotides align to TRBD2. J was trimmed by 6 bases and V by 5 bases; bases with no gene match: 5. CDR3 length equals 14 residues. Germline V lookup: CDR1 MNHNS, CDR2 SASEGT. The CDR3 loop reads CASSPWTSGDTQYF. DNA for the CDR3: TGTGCCAGCAGTCCATGGACTAGCGGCGATACGCAGTATTTT.

This clonotype was picked up a small number of times. The chain has TRBV5-1 and TRBJ2-3; 7 bases line up with TRBD2. The J segment lost 1 base and the V segment lost 1 base, leaving 3 bases of the junction unmatched. The CDR3 extends over 15 amino acids. CDR1 is SGHRS, CDR2 YFSETQ, per germline. The DNA of the CDR3 is TGCGCCAGCAGCTTGACTAGCGTCGGCACAGATACGCAGTATTTT. Amino acid sequence: CASSLTSVGTDTQYF.

This clonotype turned up a few times. The rearrangement uses TRBV15 and TRBJ2-3; D may be TRBD2 (5 bases). Germline lookup yields CDR1 LNHNV and CDR2 YYDKDF (reference sequence). Trimming took off 0 bases at V and 2 bases at J, with 18 bases between the two ends. The CDR3 has 18 residues. The CDR3 DNA sequence: TGTGCCACCAGCAGAGATCCGGCTAGCAGACTAACCACAGATACGCAGTATTTT. Protein product: CATSRDPASRLTTDTQYF.

V usage is TRBV20-1 and J usage is TRBJ1-4; 7 bases agree with TRBD1. CDR1 DFQATT and CDR2 SNEGSKA come from the germline V gene (reference sequence). The V segment lost 5 bases and the J segment 10 bases; nucleotides outside the gene matches: 7. The CDR3 covers 12 residues. The CDR3 sequence: CSARQGGGKLFF. The CDR3 DNA sequence: TGCAGTGCTCGACAGGGCGGAGGAAAACTGTTTTTT.

The CDR3 sequence is CSARTGSGGGEQFF. CDR3 nucleotide sequence: TGCAGCGCTAGGACAGGGAGTGGCGGGGGTGAGCAGTTCTTC. The chain joins TRBV29-1 to TRBJ2-1; possible D gene TRBD1, 8 bases. This CDR3 region has 14 residues. Between the trimmed V and J ends, which lost 7 bases and 9 bases, there was a span of 22 bases. Germline CDR1 SQVTM, CDR2 ANQGSEA.

The genes are TRBV7-3 and TRBJ2-5; a possible D gene is TRBD2 (6 bases). The CDR3 runs to 15 residues. Trimming cost V 1 base and J 3 bases, with 12 bases left between them. Germline V gene lookup returns CDR1 SGHTA and CDR2 FQGTGA. The CDR3 DNA follows: TGTGCCAGCAGCTTAAGCGGTCTAGCGAAAGAGACCCAGTACTTC. Its translation: CASSLSGLAKETQYF.

The V gene is TRBV29-1, the J gene TRBJ1-2, with TRBD1 as a possible D gene (5 bases). The V and J ends lost 4 bases and 7 bases respectively, with 13 bases between them. CDR1 SQVTM and CDR2 ANQGSEA come from the germline V gene. The CDR3 runs 12 residues. The CDR3 reads CSVVKDKGGYTF. For the CDR3, the DNA is TGCAGCGTTGTTAAGGACAAAGGTGGCTACACCTTC.